The 3 T cell receptor beta chains given below trace back to one sample, sequenced in a study of shared clonotypes between healthy human individuals. Assay used: immunoSEQ multiplex PCR; TCRdb lists only in-frame clones, some missing. The profile shows approximately 340,000 clones, around four fifths of them singletons. The sequenced material came from memory CD4+ T cells sorted from blood. Subset noted: CD45RA-negative fraction. These TCRs come from a man aged 25-45 years in good health.

Only one count was recorded for this clone. This chain links TRBV7-9 with TRBJ1-3; D is ambiguous. Germline V CDR1 and CDR2: SEHNR, FQNEAQ (reference sequence). Between the trimmed V and J ends, which lost 5 bases and 3 bases, there was a span of 8 bases. This CDR3 is 13 amino acids long. The CDR3 bases are TGTGCCAGCAGCCGAAGTGGTGGAAACACCATATATTTT. Amino acid sequence: CASSRSGGNTIYF. The full variable domain, its missing parts supplied by reference TRBV7-9 and TRBJ1-3, is DTGVSQNPRHKITKRGQNVTFRCDPISEHNRLYWYRQTLGQGPEFLTYFQNEAQLEKSRLLSDRFSAERPKGSFSTLEIQRTEQGDSAMYLCASSRSGGNTIYFGEGSWLTVV.

The chain is built from TRBV18 and TRBJ2-2, with 8 bases that match TRBD2. This CDR3 has 15 residues. Germline loops: CDR1 KGHSH, CDR2 LQKENI. V lost 3 bases to trimming and J lost 5 bases; unmatched junction nucleotides: 5. The CDR3 DNA is TGTGCCAGCTCACCCCCGGGACTAGTAACCGGGGAGCTGTTTTTT. This sequence encodes CASSPPGLVTGELFF.

This chain links TRBV5-4 with TRBJ2-1; tentative D call: TRBD1 (6 bases). This CDR3 comprises 14 residues. V dropped 0 bases and J dropped 8 bases, with 12 bases sitting between them. Germline CDR1 reads SGHNT; CDR2 reads YYREEE (reference sequence). The CDR3 region is CASSLGRAGDEQFF. The CDR3 DNA follows: TGTGCCAGCAGCTTGGGAAGGGCAGGGGATGAGCAGTTCTTC.